Below, 6 T cell receptor beta chains from the same sample are listed, as sequenced in a study of PD-1 blockade in classical Hodgkin lymphoma. Libraries were prepared by immunoSEQ multiplex PCR; TCRdb keeps only in-frame clonotypes and omits some of them. This sample has tens of thousands of clones, with roughly 87% found just once. Every one of the patients relapsed after autologous stem cell transplantation (brentuximab vedotin exposure was variable). The specimen was peripheral blood mononuclear cells (PBMCs), collected before the second cycle of nivolumab. The source of these receptors is a human donor with classical Hodgkin lymphoma.

The chain is built from TRBV2 and TRBJ1-5; possible D gene TRBD1, 6 bases. V lost 3 bases, J lost 0 bases, and 12 bases lay in between. The CDR3 sequence is 16 residues long. The germline V gene has CDR1 SNHLY and CDR2 FYNNEI. CDR3 DNA: TGTGCCAGCAGTGACCTGACAGGATATAGCAATCAGCCCCAGCATTTT. Its protein is CASSDLTGYSNQPQHF.

The chain recombines TRBV12-5 with TRBJ2-2; a weak D match, TRBD2 (8 bases). Trimming left V 6 bases short and J 4 bases short, with 18 bases between. CDR3 length: 16 residues. Germline loops: CDR1 LGHNT, CDR2 FRNRAP. The CDR3 DNA sequence: TGTGCTAGTGGGGCCCCGGGGGGGGACAGCACCGGGGAGCTGTTTTTT. Encoded protein: CASGAPGGDSTGELFF.

J is TRBJ2-1 and V is TRBV19; D ambiguous. The CDR3 is made up of 12 amino acids. V lost 7 bases and J 4 bases, leaving 8 bases between the germline ends. Germline loops: CDR1 LNHDA, CDR2 SQIVND (reference sequence). CDR3 in amino acids: CASIGYYNEQFF. The CDR3 nucleotides are TGTGCCAGTATTGGTTATTACAATGAGCAGTTCTTC.

In its sample, this clone is medium-sized. The chain employs TRBV29-1 and TRBJ2-1; D is ambiguous. Trimming cost V 8 bases and J 3 bases, with 8 bases left between them. CDR1 is SQVTM, CDR2 ANQGSEA, per germline. This CDR3 region has 11 residues. The CDR3 region has the DNA TGCAGCCAAAGGAGCTACAATGAGCAGTTCTTC. Its protein product is CSQRSYNEQFF.

This clone showed up just a few times. This chain uses TRBV10-3 with TRBJ1-6; TRBD1 aligns across 7 bases. Trimming removed 10 bases from V and 2 bases from J; junction bases left unmatched: 5. Germline V gene data show CDR1 as ENHRY and CDR2 as SYGVKD. CDR3 size: 14 residues. The CDR3 nucleotides are TGTGCCAGTCGGACAGGCACCTATAATTCACCCCTCCACTTT. Amino acid sequence: CASRTGTYNSPLHF.

This clone was found once. The rearrangement uses TRBV10-2 and TRBJ2-5, with TRBD2 as a possible D gene (6 bases). Gene TRBJ2-7 matches the end of the DNA better, so the J call may be wrong. This CDR3 comprises 14 residues. Germline loops: CDR1 WSHSY, CDR2 SAAADI. The CDR3 sequence: CASSDSSETYEQYF. CDR3 in DNA: TGCGCCAGCAGTGACTCTAGCGAAACCTACGAGCAGTACTTC.